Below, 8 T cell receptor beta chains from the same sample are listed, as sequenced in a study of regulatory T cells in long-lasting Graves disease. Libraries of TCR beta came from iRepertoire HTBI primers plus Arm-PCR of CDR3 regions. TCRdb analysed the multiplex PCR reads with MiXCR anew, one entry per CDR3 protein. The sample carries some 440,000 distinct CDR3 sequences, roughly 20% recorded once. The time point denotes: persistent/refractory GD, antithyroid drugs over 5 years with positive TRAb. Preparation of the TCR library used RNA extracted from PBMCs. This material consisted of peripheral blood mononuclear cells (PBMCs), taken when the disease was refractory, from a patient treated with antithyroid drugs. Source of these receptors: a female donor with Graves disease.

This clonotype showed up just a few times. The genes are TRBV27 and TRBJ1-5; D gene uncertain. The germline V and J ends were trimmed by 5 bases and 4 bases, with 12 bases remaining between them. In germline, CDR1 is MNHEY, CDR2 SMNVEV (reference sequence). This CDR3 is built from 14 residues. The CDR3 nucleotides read TGTGCCAGCAGTCCCTCTTGGACTAATCAGCCCCAGCATTTT. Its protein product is CASSPSWTNQPQHF.

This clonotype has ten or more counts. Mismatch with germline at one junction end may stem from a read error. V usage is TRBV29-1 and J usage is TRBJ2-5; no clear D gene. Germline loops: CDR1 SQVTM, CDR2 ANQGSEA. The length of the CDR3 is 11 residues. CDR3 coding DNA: TGCAGCGTTGACTGGCAAGGGACCCAGTACTTC. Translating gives CSVDWQGTQYF.

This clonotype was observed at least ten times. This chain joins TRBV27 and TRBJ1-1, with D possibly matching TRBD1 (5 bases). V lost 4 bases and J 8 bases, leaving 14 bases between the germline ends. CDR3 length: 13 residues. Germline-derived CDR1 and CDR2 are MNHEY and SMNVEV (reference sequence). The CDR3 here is CASSSLGTVEAFF. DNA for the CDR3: TGTGCCAGCAGTTCACTCGGGACCGTGGAAGCTTTCTTT.

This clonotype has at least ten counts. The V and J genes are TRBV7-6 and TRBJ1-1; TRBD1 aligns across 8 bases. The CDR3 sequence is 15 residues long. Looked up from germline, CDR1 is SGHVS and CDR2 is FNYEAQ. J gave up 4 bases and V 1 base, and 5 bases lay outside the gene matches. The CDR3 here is CASSLGQGLRTEAFF. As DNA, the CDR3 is TGTGCCAGCAGCTTAGGACAGGGGTTGCGCACTGAAGCTTTCTTT.

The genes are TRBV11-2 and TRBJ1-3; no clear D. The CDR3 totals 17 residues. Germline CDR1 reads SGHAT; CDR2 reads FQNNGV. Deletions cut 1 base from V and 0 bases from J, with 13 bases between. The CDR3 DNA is TGTGCCAGCAGCTTAGGCTCAAACGGAGCCTCTGGAAACACCATATATTTT. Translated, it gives CASSLGSNGASGNTIYF.

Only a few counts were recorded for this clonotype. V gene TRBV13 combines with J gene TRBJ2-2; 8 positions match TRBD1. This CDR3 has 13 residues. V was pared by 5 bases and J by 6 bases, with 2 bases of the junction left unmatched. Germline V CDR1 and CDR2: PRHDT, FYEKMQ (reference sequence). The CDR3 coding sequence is TGTGCCAGCAGCCCGGACAGGGCCGGGGAGCTGTTTTTT. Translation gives CASSPDRAGELFF.

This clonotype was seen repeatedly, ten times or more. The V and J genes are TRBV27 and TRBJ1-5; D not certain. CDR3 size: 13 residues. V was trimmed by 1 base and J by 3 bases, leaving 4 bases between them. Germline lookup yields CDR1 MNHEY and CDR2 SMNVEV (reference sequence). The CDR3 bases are TGTGCCAGCAGTTTATACAACAATCAGCCCCAGCATTTT. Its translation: CASSLYNNQPQHF.

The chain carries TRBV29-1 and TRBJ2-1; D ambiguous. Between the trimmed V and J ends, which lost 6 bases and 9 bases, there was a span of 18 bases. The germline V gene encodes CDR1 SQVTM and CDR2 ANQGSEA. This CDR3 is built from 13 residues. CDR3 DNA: TGCAGCGTAGGTGGGGTATTGGTGAGTGAGCAGTTCTTC. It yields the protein CSVGGVLVSEQFF.